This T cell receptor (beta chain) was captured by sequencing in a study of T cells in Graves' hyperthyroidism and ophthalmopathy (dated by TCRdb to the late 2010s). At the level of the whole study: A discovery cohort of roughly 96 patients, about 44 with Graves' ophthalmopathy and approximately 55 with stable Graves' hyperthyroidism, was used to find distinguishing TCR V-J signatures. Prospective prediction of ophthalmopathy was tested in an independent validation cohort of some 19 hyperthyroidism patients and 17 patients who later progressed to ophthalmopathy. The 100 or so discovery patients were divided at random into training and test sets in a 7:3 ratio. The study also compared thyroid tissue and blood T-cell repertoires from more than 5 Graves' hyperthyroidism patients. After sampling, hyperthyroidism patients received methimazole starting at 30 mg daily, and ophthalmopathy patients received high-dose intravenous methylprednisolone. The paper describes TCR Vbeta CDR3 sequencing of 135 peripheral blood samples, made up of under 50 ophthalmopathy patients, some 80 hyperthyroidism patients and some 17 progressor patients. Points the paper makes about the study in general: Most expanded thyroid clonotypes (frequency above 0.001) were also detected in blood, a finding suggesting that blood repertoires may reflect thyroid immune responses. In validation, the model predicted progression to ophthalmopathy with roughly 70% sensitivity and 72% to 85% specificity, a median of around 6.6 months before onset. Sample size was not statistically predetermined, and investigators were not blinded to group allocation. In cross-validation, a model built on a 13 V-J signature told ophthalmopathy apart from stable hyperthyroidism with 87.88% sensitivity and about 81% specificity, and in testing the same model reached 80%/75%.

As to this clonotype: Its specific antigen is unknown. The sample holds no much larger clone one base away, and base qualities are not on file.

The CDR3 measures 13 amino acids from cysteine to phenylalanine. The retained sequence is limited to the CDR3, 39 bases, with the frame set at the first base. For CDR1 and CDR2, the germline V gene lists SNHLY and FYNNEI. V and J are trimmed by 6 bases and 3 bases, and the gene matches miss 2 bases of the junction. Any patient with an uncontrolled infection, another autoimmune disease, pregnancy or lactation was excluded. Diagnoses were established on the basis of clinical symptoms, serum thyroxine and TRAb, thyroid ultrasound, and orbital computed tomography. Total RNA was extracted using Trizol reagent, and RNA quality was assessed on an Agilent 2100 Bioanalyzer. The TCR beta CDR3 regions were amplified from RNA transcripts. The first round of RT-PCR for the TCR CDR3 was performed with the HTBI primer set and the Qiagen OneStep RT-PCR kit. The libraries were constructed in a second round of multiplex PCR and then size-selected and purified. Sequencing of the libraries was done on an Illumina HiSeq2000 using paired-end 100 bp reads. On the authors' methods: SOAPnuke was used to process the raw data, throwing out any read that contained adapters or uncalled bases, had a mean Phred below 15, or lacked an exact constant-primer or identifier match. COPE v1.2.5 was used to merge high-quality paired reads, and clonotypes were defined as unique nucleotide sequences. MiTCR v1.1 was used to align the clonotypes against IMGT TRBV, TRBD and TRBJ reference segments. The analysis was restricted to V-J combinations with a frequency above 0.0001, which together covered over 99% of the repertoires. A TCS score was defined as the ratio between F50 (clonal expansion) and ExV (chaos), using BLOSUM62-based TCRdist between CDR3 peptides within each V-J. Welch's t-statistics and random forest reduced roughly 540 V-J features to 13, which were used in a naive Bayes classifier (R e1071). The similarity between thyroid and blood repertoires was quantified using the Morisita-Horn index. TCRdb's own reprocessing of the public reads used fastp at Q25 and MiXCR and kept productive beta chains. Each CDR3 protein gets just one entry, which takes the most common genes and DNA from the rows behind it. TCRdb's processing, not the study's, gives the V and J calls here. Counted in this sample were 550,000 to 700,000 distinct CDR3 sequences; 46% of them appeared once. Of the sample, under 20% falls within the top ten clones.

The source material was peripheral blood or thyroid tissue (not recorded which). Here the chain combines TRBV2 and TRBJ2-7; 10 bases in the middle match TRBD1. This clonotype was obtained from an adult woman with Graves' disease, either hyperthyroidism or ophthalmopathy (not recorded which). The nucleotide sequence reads TGTGCCAGCAGGACAGGGGGCGGCTACGAGCAGTACTTC. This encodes CASRTGGGYEQYF.